The present T cell receptor (beta chain) was sequenced within a study of blood T cell repertoires in COVID-19. For the study at large: COVID-19 samples, acute and convalescent, were from the United States, Italy and Spain. Sources were T cells, B-cell-depleted T cells, or PBMCs; the material itself was cDNA or gDNA.

This CDR3 comprises 14 residues. V was pared by 4 bases and J by 8 bases, with 17 bases between. Looked up from germline, CDR1 is MNHEY and CDR2 is SVGEGT. How the authors handled the data: Scientists estimated how many nucleated cells there were by amplifying reference gene primers. The method was immunoSEQ multiplex PCR; TCRdb's version includes in-frame clones alone and lacks a portion of them. D and trimming were read from the DNA, whereas the V and J calls and clone size are those reported in that table. The table includes more than 300,000 clones, 89% detected once. The sequence was collected from a man between 18 and 35 years old who had recovered from COVID-19. The chain uses TRBV6-2 or TRBV6-3 and TRBJ1-1, with D perhaps TRBD1 (5 bases). The sequencing input was peripheral blood. CDR3 loop: CASSSTEDMEEAFF. CDR3 nucleotide sequence: TGTGCCAGCAGTTCAACCGAGGACATGGAAGAAGCTTTCTTT.